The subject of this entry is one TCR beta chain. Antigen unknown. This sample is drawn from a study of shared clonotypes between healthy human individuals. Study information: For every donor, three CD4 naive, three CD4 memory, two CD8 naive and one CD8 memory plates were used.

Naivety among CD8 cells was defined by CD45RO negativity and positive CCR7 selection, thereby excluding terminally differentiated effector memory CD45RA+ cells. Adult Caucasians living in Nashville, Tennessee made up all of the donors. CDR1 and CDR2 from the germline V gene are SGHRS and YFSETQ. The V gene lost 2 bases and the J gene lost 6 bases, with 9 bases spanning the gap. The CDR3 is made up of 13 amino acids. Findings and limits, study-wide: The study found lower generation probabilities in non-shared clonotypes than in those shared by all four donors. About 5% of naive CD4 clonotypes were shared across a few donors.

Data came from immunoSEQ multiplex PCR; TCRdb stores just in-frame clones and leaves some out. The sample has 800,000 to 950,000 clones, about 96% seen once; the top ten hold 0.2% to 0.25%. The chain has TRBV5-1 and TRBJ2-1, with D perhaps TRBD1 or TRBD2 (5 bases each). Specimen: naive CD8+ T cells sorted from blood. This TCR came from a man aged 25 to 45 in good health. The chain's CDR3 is CASSLGTGNEQFF. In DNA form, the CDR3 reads TGCGCCAGCAGCTTAGGGACGGGCAATGAGCAGTTCTTC.